What follows is one T cell receptor beta chain and its context. The data were taken from a study of blood T cell repertoires in COVID-19. The wider study: In each case, the material was cDNA or gDNA derived from T cells, B-cell-depleted T cells, or PBMCs.

The CDR3 has 15 amino acids. The ends lost 3 bases at V and 5 bases at J; junction bases unmatched: 13. In germline, CDR1 is DFQATT, CDR2 SNEGSKA (reference sequence). Only in-frame clones appear in the TCRdb table, and some are missing; sequencing was by immunoSEQ multiplex PCR. The table has about 140,000 clones, roughly 84% seen once. What was sequenced was PBMCs or T cells enriched from blood (not recorded which). The receptor's source is a man in his forties with acute COVID-19. The chain recombines TRBV20-1 with TRBJ2-7; 7 bases are shared with TRBD1. The CDR3 region is CSASTDLDRAHEQYF. The CDR3 DNA is TGCAGTGCTAGTACTGACTTAGACAGGGCCCACGAGCAGTACTTC.